This T cell receptor (beta chain) was documented in a study of human T cells and chemical hapten exposure. For the study at large: Small pooled library volume differences chiefly drove per-sample TCR yield variation. Study-wide findings and caveats: Sensitizing with DPC caused no change in TCRs above 1 in 1000 frequency.

Whole blood, unfractionated, served as the material for total RNA extraction. The library attached unique molecular identifiers to individual cDNA molecules. Per the study methods: Ranging from about 20,000 to 750,000, TCR counts per sample had a median value of around 92,000. MiXCR was run by TCRdb on the 5' RACE reads, yielding one entry per CDR3 protein. These V and J calls are TCRdb output, not the study's own analysis. The table lists more than 140,000 distinct CDR3 sequences, approximately 4% of them singletons. Concerning this clonotype itself: Its matching antigen is unknown.

The sequence derives from a female donor in good health.

In DNA, the CDR3 is TGCGCCAGCAGCCCTAACTTCCGGGCCCCTGCCGCGGGGTACCAAGAGACCCAGTACTTC. Residues: CASSPNFRAPAAGYQETQYF. This chain links TRBV5-1 with TRBJ2-5; D may be TRBD2 (6 bases). The germline CDR1 and CDR2 sequences are SGHRS and YFSETQ. CDR3 length equals 20 residues. V lost 4 bases to trimming and J lost 0 bases, with 28 bases between them.